Following are 21 T cell receptor beta chains from one sample sequenced in a study of blood T cell repertoires in COVID-19. Sequenced by immunoSEQ multiplex PCR; TCRdb stores in-frame clones only, minus some. Of 100,000 to 150,000 clones in the sample, around 80% were seen once. Material for sequencing was peripheral blood. These receptors originate from a man aged 55 to 70 with active or convalescent COVID-19.

This chain joins TRBV12-3 or TRBV12-4 and TRBJ2-3; perhaps TRBD2 as D (6 bases). V was trimmed by 8 bases and J by 13 bases, leaving 22 bases between them. This CDR3 has 13 amino acids. CDR3 sequence reads: CASEVMIGTFKYF. DNA of the CDR3: TGTGCCAGCGAGGTTATGATTGGGACTTTCAAGTATTTT.

The rearrangement uses TRBV6-5 and TRBJ2-1; the match to TRBD2 covers 7 bases. The CDR3 is 14 amino acids. V shed 5 bases and J 6 bases; nucleotides not matched to a gene: 7. Germline CDR1 MNHEY, CDR2 SVGAGI. CDR3 residues: CASSRGVSGNEQFF. The DNA for the CDR3 is TGTGCCAGCAGTCGGGGGGTCTCCGGCAATGAGCAGTTCTTC.

This clone was detected only once. In DNA form, the CDR3 reads TGTGCCAGTAGTATGGGAGGGAGTCAGCCCCAGCATTTT. Translating gives CASSMGGSQPQHF. The chain employs TRBV19 and TRBJ1-5, with D uncertain. Per germline, CDR1 LNHDA and CDR2 SQIVND (reference sequence). The CDR3 sequence is 13 residues long. Trimming stripped 3 bases from V and 6 bases from J, with 9 bases between. Based on the CDR3 plus reference TRBV19 and TRBJ1-5, the full variable domain is DGGITQSPKYLFRKEGQNVTLSCEQNLNHDAMYWYRQDPGQGLRLIYYSQIVNDFQKGDIAEGYSVSREKKESFPLTVTSAQKNPTAFYLCASSMGGSQPQHFGDGTRLSIL.

The V call is TRBV28, the J call TRBJ2-5; perhaps TRBD1 as D (5 bases). The CDR3 has 13 residues. Germline V gene lookup returns CDR1 MDHEN and CDR2 SYDVKM. The V and J ends lost 5 bases and 5 bases respectively, with 12 bases between them. The CDR3 reads CASSTGRRETQYF. For the CDR3, the DNA is TGTGCCAGCAGTACAGGACGTCGGGAGACCCAGTACTTC.

The rearrangement uses TRBV6-2 or TRBV6-3 and TRBJ1-2; D uncertain. Looked up from germline, CDR1 is MNHEY and CDR2 is SVGEGT. V lost 5 bases and J 4 bases, leaving 17 bases between the germline ends. The CDR3 extends over 15 amino acids. CDR3 sequence reads: CASSTSPGNIYGYTF. DNA of the CDR3: TGTGCCAGCAGTACCTCCCCGGGGAATATCTATGGCTACACCTTC.

This sequence joins TRBV7-8 and TRBJ2-2; tentative D call: TRBD2 (6 bases). Trimming left V 5 bases short and J 10 bases short, with 20 bases between. Per germline, CDR1 SGHVS and CDR2 FQNEAQ. There are 15 residues in the CDR3. Here the CDR3 DNA reads TGTGCCAGCAGCCCCTACCGACAACGGCGGGAGGAGCTGTTTTTT. Amino acids: CASSPYRQRREELFF.

This clone was found a few times. CDR3 sequence (DNA): TGTGCCAGCAATCCAGGTGGATACGAGCAGTACTTC. This encodes CASNPGGYEQYF. V gene TRBV2 combines with J gene TRBJ2-7; no clear D. Per the germline V gene, CDR1 is SNHLY and CDR2 is FYNNEI. The CDR3 has 12 residues. V lost 7 bases and J 4 bases, leaving 11 bases between the germline ends.

This clone occurred a few times. V and J are TRBV7-9 and TRBJ1-4, with D hard to call. Trimming took off 1 base at V and 4 bases at J, with 7 bases between the two ends. Germline CDR1 reads SEHNR; CDR2 reads FQNEAQ (reference sequence). The CDR3 is 14 residues long. CDR3 sequence reads: CASSLGGDNEKLFF. The CDR3 DNA reads TGTGCCAGCAGCTTAGGAGGAGATAATGAAAAACTGTTTTTT.

V usage is TRBV29-1 and J usage is TRBJ2-1, with D possibly matching TRBD2 (6 bases). V lost 7 bases and J lost 7, with 14 bases in between. There are 12 residues in the CDR3. Germline V gene data show CDR1 as SQVTM and CDR2 as ANQGSEA. The CDR3 protein is CSDSGGVNEQFF. CDR3 DNA: TGCAGCGATTCAGGAGGGGTGAATGAGCAGTTCTTC.

The chain employs TRBV6-5 and TRBJ1-3; D call uncertain. The V end lost 6 bases, the J end lost 3 bases, and 9 bases lay between the germline ends. There are 13 residues in the CDR3. The germline V gene encodes CDR1 MNHEY and CDR2 SVGAGI. For the CDR3, the DNA is TGTGCCAGCAGGGGAGGAGGTGGAAACACCATATATTTT. Translation gives CASRGGGGNTIYF.

The rearrangement uses TRBV6-2 or TRBV6-3 and TRBJ1-5, with unresolved D. CDR3 length equals 19 residues. V lost 5 bases to trimming and J lost 0 bases, with 23 bases between them. Germline CDR1 is MNHEY and CDR2 is SVGEGT. The CDR3 DNA reads as TGTGCCAGCAGTGCAGGAGGAAGGCCCCCCACTGATAGCAATCAGCCCCAGCATTTT. It specifies CASSAGGRPPTDSNQPQHF.

The chain uses TRBV5-5 and TRBJ2-2; TRBD2 matches at 13 bases. Germline values: CDR1 SGHKS, CDR2 YYEKEE (reference sequence). V trimming: 4 bases; J trimming: 2 bases; junction bases outside the gene matches: 14. The CDR3 consists of 20 residues. The CDR3 DNA follows: TGTGCCAGCAGCGTCGTTGGACTAGCGGGAGACCGCTCCAACACCGGGGAGCTGTTTTTT. Amino acid sequence: CASSVVGLAGDRSNTGELFF.

This chain links TRBV5-1 with TRBJ2-5, with 8 bases lining up with TRBD2. There are 15 residues in the CDR3. V shed 2 bases, J shed 6 bases, and the junction held 9 bases outside the gene matches. Looked up from germline, CDR1 is SGHRS and CDR2 is YFSETQ. The CDR3 coding sequence is TGCGCCAGCAGCTTTGGTAGCGGGACTAGTAAGACCCAGTACTTC. Encoded protein: CASSFGSGTSKTQYF.

The chain recombines TRBV7-9 with TRBJ2-3, with TRBD2 matching over 7 bases. Germline loops: CDR1 SEHNR, CDR2 FQNEAQ (reference sequence). This CDR3 has 16 residues. Unmatched junction bases numbered 14, after V lost 8 bases and J lost 3 bases. The DNA of the CDR3 is TGTGCCAGCGTCTCACGTCGGGGGGATTCAACAGATACGCAGTATTTT. It translates to CASVSRRGDSTDTQYF.

CDR3: CASSAGQLGEQYF. The CDR3 DNA sequence: TGTGCCAGTAGCGCGGGGCAGTTGGGCGAGCAGTACTTC. This chain links TRBV19 with TRBJ2-7, with D perhaps matching TRBD2 (6 bases). V was trimmed by 6 bases and J by 6 bases, leaving 15 bases between them. The germline gives CDR1 LNHDA, CDR2 SQIVND (reference sequence). This CDR3 region has 13 residues.

The gene calls are TRBV4-3 and TRBJ2-1; TRBD2 matches at 7 bases. V was pared by 4 bases and J by 8 bases, with 14 bases of the junction left unmatched. The V gene's germline CDR1 is LGHNA and CDR2 YSLEER. The CDR3 is made up of 16 amino acids. CDR3 DNA: TGCGCCAGCAGCCTCGAACGGGGGAGGGCCGTGGATGAGCAGTTCTTC. The encoded protein is CASSLERGRAVDEQFF.

The V and J genes are TRBV18 and TRBJ2-1, with D perhaps TRBD1 (5 bases). This CDR3 contains 13 residues. V was pared by 1 base and J by 7 bases, with 8 bases between. Germline V gives CDR1 KGHSH, CDR2 LQKENI. CDR3 sequence reads: CASSPQGRNEQFF. CDR3 DNA: TGTGCCAGCTCACCACAGGGGCGGAATGAGCAGTTCTTC.

The chain employs TRBV27 and TRBJ2-1, with 13 bases identical to TRBD2. Germline assignment: CDR1 MNHEY and CDR2 SMNVEV (reference sequence). V gave up 5 bases and J gave up 8 bases; unmatched junction bases: 9. The CDR3 has 16 amino acids. The chain's CDR3 is CASSPLLAGGRYEQFF. The CDR3 DNA follows: TGTGCCAGCAGTCCCCTACTAGCGGGAGGGCGGTATGAGCAGTTCTTC.

The chain uses TRBV24-1 and TRBJ2-1; 10 positions agree with TRBD1. The CDR3 length is 16 residues. Germline V gives CDR1 KGHDR, CDR2 SFDVKD. J lost 7 bases, V lost 2 bases, and 7 bases had no gene match. CDR3 sequence: CATSDWGGQGMNEQFF. The CDR3 nucleotides read TGTGCCACCAGTGATTGGGGGGGACAGGGGATGAATGAGCAGTTCTTC.

This rearrangement joins TRBV5-1 to TRBJ1-6, with TRBD1 as a possible D gene (6 bases). From germline, CDR1 is SGHRS and CDR2 YFSETQ. The V gene lost 2 bases and the J gene lost 9 bases, with 12 bases spanning the gap. CDR3 length equals 14 residues. The DNA for the CDR3 is TGCGCCAGCAGCTTAGGGGGTGGGGGTTCACCCCTCCACTTT. Translation gives CASSLGGGGSPLHF.

This clone was observed once. This rearrangement joins TRBV6-7 to TRBJ2-1; tentative D call: TRBD2 (6 bases). TRBV6-7 is annotated as an ORF whose role is uncertain. Trimming shortened V by 2 bases and J by 9 bases, and 17 bases separated the two germline ends. The CDR3 has 15 amino acids. The CDR3 coding sequence is TGTGCCAGCAGTTACCCGGGAGCCCGTACGAGTGAGCAGTTCTTC. Protein: CASSYPGARTSEQFF.